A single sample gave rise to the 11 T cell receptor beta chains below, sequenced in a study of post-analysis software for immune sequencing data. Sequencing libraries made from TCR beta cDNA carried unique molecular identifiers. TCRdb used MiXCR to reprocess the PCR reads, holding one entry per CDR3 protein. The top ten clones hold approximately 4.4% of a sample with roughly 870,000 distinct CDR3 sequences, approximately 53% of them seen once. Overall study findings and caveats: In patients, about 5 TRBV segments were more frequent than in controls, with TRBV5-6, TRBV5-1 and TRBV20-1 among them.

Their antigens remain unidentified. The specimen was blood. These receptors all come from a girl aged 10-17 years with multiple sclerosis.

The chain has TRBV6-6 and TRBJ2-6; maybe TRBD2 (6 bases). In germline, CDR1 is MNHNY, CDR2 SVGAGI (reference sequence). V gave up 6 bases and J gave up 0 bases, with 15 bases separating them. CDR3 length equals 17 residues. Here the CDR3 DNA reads TGTGCCAGCAGCCGACGGGACTCCCACTCTGGGGCCAACGTCCTGACTTTC. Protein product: CASSRRDSHSGANVLTF.

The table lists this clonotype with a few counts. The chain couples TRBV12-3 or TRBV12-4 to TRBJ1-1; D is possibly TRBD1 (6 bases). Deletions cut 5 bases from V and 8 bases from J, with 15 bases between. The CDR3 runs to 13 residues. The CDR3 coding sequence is TGTGCCAGCAGTGCGACCGGGACAACGGAAGCTTTCTTT. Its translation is CASSATGTTEAFF.

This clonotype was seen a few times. CDR3 bases: TGTGCCAGCAGTCCCCAGACTAGCGGGGGGCTCTGGGAGACCCAGTACTTC. Translated: CASSPQTSGGLWETQYF. This sequence joins TRBV27 and TRBJ2-5; 13 bases line up with TRBD2. Per the germline V gene, CDR1 is MNHEY and CDR2 is SMNVEV (reference sequence). The junction had 11 bases not matched to a gene; V was cut back by 5 bases and J by 5 bases. The CDR3 sequence is 17 residues long.

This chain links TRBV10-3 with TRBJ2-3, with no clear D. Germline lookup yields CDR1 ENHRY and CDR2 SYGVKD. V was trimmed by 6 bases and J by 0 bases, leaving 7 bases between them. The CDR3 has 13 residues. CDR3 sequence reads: CAIRMRSTDTQYF. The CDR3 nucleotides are TGTGCCATCAGAATGCGGAGCACAGATACGCAGTATTTT.

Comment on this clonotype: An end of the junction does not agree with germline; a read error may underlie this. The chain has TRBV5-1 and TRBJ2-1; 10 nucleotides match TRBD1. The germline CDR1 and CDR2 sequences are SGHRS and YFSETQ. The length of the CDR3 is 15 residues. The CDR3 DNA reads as TGCGCCAGCAGGGTCTGGACAGGGGGGTACAATGAGCAGTGCTTC. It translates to CASRVWTGGYNEQCF.

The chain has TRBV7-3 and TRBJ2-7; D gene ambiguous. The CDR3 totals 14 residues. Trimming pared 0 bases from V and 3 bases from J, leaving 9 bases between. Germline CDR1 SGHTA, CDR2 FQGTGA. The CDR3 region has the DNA TGTGCCAGCAGCTTAACAGGGAACAACTACGAGCAGTACTTC. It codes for CASSLTGNNYEQYF.

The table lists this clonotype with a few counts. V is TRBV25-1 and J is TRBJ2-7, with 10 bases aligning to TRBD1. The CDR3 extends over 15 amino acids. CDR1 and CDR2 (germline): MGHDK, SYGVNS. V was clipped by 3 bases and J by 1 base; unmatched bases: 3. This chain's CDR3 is CASSEWGQGSYEQYF. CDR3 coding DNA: TGTGCCAGCAGTGAGTGGGGACAGGGGTCCTACGAGCAGTACTTC.

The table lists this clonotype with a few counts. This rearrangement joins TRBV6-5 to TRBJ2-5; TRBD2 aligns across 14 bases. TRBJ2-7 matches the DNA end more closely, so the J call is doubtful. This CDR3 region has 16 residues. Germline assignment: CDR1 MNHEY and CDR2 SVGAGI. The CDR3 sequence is CASRFPGLAGVDEQYF. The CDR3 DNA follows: TGTGCCAGCAGGTTCCCGGGACTAGCGGGAGTGGACGAGCAGTACTTC.

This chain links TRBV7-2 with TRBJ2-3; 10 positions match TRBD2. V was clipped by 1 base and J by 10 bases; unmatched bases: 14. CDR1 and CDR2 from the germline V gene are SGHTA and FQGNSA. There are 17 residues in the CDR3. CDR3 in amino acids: CASSLDVAGGPGDAQYF. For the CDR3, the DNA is TGTGCCAGCAGCTTAGATGTAGCGGGAGGACCTGGGGATGCGCAGTATTTT.

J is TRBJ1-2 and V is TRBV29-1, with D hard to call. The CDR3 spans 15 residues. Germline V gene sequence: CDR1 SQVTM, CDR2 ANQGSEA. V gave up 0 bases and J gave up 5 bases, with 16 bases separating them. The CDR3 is CSVEEGKGRRYGYTF. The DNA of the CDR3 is TGCAGCGTTGAAGAGGGGAAGGGAAGGAGATATGGCTACACCTTC. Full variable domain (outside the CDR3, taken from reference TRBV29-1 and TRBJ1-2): SAVISQKPSRDICQRGTSLTIQCQVDSQVTMMFWYRQQPGQSLTLIATANQGSEATYESGFVIDKFPISRPNLTFSTLTVSNMSPEDSSIYLCSVEEGKGRRYGYTFGSGTRLTVV.

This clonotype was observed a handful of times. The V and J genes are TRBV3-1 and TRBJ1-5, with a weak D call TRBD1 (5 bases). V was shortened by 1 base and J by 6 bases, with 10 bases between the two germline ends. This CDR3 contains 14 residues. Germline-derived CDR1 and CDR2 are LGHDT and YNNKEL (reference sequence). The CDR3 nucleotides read TGTGCCAGCAGCCAAGGTGAGGGGATTCAGCCCCAGCATTTT. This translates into CASSQGEGIQPQHF.